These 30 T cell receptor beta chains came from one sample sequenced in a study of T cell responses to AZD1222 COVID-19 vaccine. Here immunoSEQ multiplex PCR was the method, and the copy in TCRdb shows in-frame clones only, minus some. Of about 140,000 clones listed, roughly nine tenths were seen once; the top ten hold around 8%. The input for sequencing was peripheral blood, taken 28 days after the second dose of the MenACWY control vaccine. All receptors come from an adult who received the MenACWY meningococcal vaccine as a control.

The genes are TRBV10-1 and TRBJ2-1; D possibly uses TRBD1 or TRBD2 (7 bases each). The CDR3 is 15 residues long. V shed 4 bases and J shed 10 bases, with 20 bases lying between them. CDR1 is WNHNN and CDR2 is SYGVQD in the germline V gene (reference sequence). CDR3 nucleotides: TGCGCCAGCAGTGGGGGAGGGCTACAGGGGACCGAGCAGTTCTTC. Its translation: CASSGGGLQGTEQFF.

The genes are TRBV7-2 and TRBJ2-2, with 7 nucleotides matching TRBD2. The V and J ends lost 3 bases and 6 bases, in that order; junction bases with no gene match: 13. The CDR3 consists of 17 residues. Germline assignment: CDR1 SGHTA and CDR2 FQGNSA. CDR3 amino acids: CASSFNSGGGFAGELFF. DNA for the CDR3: TGTGCCAGCAGCTTTAATTCTGGCGGGGGTTTCGCCGGGGAGCTGTTTTTT.

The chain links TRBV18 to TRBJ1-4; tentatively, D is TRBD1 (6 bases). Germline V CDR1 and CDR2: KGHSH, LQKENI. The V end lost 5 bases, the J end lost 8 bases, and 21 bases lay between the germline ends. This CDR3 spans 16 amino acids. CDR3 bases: TGTGCCAGCTCAGAATTACTACAGGGTCCAAGGGAAAAACTGTTTTTT. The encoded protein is CASSELLQGPREKLFF. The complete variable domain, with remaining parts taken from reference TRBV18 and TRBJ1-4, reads NAGVMQNPRHLVRRRGQEARLRCSPMKGHSHVYWYRQLPEEGLKFMVYLQKENIIDESGMPKERFSAEFPKEGPSILRIQQVVRGDSAAYFCASSELLQGPREKLFFGSGTQLSVL.

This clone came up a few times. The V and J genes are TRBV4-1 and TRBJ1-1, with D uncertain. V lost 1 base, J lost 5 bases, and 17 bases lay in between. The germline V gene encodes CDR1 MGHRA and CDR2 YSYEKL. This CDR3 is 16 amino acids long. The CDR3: CASSQGKDPVGTEAFF. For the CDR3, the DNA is TGCGCCAGCAGCCAAGGAAAAGACCCCGTGGGTACTGAAGCTTTCTTT.

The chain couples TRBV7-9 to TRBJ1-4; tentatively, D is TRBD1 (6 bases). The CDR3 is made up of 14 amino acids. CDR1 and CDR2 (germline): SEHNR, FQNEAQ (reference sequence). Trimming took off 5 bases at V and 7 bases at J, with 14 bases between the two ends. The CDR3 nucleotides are TGTGCCAGCAGCAAACAGGGCGCGATTGAAAAACTGTTTTTT. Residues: CASSKQGAIEKLFF.

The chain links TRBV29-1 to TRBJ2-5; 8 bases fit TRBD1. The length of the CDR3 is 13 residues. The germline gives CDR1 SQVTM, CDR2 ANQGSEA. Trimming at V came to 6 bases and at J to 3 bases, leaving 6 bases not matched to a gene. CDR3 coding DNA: TGCAGCGTAGCGGACAGGGCAAAAGAGACCCAGTACTTC. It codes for CSVADRAKETQYF.

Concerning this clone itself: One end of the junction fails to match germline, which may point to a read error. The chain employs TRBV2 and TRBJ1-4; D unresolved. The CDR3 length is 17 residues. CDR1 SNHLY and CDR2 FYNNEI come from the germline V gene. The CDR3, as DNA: TGTGCCAGCAGGGAAGACCCATACCGTGGGACTAATGAAAAACTGTTTTTT. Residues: CASREDPYRGTNEKLFF.

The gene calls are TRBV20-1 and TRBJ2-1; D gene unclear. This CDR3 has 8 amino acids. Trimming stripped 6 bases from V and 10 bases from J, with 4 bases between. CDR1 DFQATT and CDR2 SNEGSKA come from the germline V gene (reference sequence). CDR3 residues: CSAAEQFF. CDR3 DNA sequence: TGCAGTGCCGCCGAGCAGTTCTTC.

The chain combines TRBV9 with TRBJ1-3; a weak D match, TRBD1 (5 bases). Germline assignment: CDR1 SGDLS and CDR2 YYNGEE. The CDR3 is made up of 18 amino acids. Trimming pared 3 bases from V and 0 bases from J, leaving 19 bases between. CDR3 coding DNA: TGTGCCAGCAGCGCCGCCGGGCAGGGCCTTTACTCTGGAAACACCATATATTTT. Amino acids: CASSAAGQGLYSGNTIYF.

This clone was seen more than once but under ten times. CDR3 region: CASSPLDASSGNTIYF. CDR3 DNA sequence: TGTGCCAGCAGTCCTCTGGACGCAAGCTCTGGAAACACCATATATTTT. This sequence joins TRBV28 and TRBJ1-3; D is ambiguous. This CDR3 comprises 16 residues. Trimming removed 5 bases at V and 0 bases at J, with 14 bases between. CDR1 is MDHEN, CDR2 SYDVKM, per germline.

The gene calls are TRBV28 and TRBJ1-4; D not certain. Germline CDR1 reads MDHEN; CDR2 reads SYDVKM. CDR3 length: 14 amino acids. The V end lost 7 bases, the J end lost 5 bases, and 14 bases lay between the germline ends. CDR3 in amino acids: CASTHGVPNEKLFF. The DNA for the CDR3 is TGTGCCAGCACCCATGGCGTGCCAAATGAAAAACTGTTTTTT.

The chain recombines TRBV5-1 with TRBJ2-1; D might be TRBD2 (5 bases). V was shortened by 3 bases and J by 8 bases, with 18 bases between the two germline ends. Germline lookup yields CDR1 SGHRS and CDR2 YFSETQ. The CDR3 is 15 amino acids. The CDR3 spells CASSSVATRLDEQFF. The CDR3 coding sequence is TGCGCCAGCAGCTCGGTAGCGACAAGGCTCGATGAGCAGTTCTTC.

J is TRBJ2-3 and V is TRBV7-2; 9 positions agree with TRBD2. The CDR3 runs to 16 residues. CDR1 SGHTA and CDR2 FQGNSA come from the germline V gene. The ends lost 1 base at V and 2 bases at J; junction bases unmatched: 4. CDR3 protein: CASSLVASGNTDTQYF. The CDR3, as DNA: TGTGCCAGCAGCTTAGTGGCTAGCGGGAACACAGATACGCAGTATTTT.

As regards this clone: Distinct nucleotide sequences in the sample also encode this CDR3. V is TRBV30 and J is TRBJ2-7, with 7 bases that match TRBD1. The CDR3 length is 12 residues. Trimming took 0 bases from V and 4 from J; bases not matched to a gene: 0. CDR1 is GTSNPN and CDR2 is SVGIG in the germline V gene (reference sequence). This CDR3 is CAWSVQGYEQYF. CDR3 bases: TGTGCCTGGAGTGTACAGGGGTACGAGCAGTACTTC.

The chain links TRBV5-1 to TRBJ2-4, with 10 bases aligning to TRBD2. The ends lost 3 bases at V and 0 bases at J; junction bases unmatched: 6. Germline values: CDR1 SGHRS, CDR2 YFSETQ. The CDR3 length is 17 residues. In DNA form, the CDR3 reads TGCGCCAGCAGCTGGGGGACTAGCGAGATAGCCAAAAACATTCAGTACTTC. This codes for CASSWGTSEIAKNIQYF.

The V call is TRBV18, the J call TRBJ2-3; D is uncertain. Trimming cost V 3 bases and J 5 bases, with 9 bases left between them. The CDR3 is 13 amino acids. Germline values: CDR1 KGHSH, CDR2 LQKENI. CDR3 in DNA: TGTGCCAGCTCACCCCTACCTTTAGATACGCAGTATTTT. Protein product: CASSPLPLDTQYF. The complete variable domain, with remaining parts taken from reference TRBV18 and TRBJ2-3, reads NAGVMQNPRHLVRRRGQEARLRCSPMKGHSHVYWYRQLPEEGLKFMVYLQKENIIDESGMPKERFSAEFPKEGPSILRIQQVVRGDSAAYFCASSPLPLDTQYFGPGTRLTVL.

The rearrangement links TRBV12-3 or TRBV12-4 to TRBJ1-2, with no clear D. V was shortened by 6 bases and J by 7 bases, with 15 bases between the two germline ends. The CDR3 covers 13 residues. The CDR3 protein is CASSPDRAGGYTF. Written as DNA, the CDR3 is TGTGCCAGCAGCCCTGACCGGGCTGGTGGCTACACCTTC.

CDR3 in amino acids: CASTPLGTNEKLFF. CDR3 DNA sequence: TGTGCCAGCACCCCGTTGGGGACTAATGAAAAACTGTTTTTT. The rearrangement uses TRBV5-5 and TRBJ1-4; no firm D call. The ends were cut back, 6 bases at V and 2 bases at J, with 11 bases in the middle. Germline V gives CDR1 SGHKS, CDR2 YYEKEE (reference sequence). This CDR3 contains 14 residues.

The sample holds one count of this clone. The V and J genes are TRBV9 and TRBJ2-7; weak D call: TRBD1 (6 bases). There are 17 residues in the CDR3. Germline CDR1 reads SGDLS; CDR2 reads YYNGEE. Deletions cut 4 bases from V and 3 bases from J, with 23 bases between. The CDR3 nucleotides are TGTGCCAGCAGCACCTCTCCGGGACAAATAGGGTTCTACGAGCAGTACTTC. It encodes CASSTSPGQIGFYEQYF. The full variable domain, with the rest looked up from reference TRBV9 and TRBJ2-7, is DSGVTQTPKHLITATGQRVTLRCSPRSGDLSVYWYQQSLDQGLQFLIQYYNGEERAKGNILERFSAQQFPDLHSELNLSSLELGDSALYFCASSTSPGQIGFYEQYFGPGTRLTVT.

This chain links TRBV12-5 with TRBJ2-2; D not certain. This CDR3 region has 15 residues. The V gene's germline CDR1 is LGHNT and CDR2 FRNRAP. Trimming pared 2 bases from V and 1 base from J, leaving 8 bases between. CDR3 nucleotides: TGTGCTAGTGGTTTGTTTCTAGGGAACACCGGGGAGCTGTTTTTT. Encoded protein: CASGLFLGNTGELFF.

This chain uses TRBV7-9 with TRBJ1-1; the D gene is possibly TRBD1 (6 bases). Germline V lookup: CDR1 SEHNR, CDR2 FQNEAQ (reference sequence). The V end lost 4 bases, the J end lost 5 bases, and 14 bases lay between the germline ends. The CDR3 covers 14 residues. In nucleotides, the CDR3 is TGTGCCAGCAGCTCTAAAGGGGGATCGACTGAAGCTTTCTTT. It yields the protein CASSSKGGSTEAFF.

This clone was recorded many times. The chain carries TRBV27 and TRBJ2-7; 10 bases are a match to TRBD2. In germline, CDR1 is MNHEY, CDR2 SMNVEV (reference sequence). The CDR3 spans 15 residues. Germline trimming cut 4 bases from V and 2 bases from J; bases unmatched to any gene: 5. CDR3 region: CASSSTSGVTYEQYF. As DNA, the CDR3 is TGTGCCAGCAGTTCCACTAGCGGGGTAACCTACGAGCAGTACTTC.

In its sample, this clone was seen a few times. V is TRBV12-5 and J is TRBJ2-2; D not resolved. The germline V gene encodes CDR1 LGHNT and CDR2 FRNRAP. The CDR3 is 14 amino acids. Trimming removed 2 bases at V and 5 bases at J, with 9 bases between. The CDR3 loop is CASGLNDGTGELFF. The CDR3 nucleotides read TGTGCTAGTGGTTTGAACGACGGGACCGGGGAGCTGTTTTTT.

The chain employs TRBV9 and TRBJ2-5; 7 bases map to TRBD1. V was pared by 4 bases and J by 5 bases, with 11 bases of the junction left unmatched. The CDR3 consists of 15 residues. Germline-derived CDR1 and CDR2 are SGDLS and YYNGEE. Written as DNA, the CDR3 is TGTGCCAGCAGCCCATCGACAGGGATGCGGGAGACCCAGTACTTC. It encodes CASSPSTGMRETQYF.

The CDR3 sequence is CASSYSNRGPYEQYF. The CDR3 DNA sequence: TGTGCCAGCAGTTACTCGAACAGGGGCCCCTACGAGCAGTACTTC. V is TRBV6-5 and J is TRBJ2-7, with 7 nucleotides matching TRBD1. Germline CDR1 is MNHEY and CDR2 is SVGAGI. The CDR3 totals 15 residues. With V trimmed by 0 bases and J by 2 bases, 4 bases remained unmatched.

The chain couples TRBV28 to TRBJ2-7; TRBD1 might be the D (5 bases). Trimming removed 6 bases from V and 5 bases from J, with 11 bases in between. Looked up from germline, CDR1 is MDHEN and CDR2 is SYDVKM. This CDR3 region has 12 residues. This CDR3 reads CASSPRVHEQYF. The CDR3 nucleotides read TGTGCCAGCAGCCCCAGGGTGCACGAGCAGTACTTC.

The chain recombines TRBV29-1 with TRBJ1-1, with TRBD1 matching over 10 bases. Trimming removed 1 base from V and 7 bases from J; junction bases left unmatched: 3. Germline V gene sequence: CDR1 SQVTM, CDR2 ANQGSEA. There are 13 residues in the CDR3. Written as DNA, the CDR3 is TGCAGCGTTGAAGCTTGGACAGGGGGTGAAGCTTTCTTT. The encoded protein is CSVEAWTGGEAFF.

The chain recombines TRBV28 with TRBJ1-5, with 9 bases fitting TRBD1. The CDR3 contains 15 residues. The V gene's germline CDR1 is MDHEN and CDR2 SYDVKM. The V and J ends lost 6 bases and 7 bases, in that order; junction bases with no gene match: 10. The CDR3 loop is CASRGGGQGHQPQHF. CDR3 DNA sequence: TGTGCCAGCAGAGGTGGGGGACAGGGTCACCAGCCCCAGCATTTT.

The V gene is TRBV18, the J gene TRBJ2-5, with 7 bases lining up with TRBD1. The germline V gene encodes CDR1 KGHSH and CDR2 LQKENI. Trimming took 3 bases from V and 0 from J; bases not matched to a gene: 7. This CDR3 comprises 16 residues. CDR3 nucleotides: TGTGCCAGCTCACCTAACCGACAGGGCAACCAAGAGACCCAGTACTTC. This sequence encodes CASSPNRQGNQETQYF.

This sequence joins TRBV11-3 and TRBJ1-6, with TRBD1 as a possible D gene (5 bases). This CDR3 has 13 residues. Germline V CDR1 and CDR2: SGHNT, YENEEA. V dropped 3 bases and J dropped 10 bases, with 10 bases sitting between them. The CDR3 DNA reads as TGTGCCAGCAGCTTCGACAGAGACTCACCCCTCCACTTT. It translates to CASSFDRDSPLHF. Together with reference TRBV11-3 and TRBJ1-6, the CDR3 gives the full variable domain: EAGVVQSPRYKIIEKKQPVAFWCNPISGHNTLYWYLQNLGQGPELLIRYENEEAVDDSQLPKDRFSAERLKGVDSTLKIQPAELGDSAVYLCASSFDRDSPLHFGNGTRLTVT.